Listed here is a single TCR beta chain. This clonotype was detected only a few times. The specificity of this receptor is unknown. No per-base quality is available; no much larger clone lies one base away. The data were taken from a study of human T cells and chemical hapten exposure (dated by TCRdb to the early 2020s). Study-level background: For sensitization, 2% DPC in acetone was applied to a roughly 2 cm by roughly 2 cm area of upper inner arm skin. Weekly therapeutic DPC doses were additionally applied to the scalp of patients throughout the roughly 24-week study period. Patch testing was performed on the upper back with Finn chambers containing 0.01% DPC, and the patch tests were scored after 6 days according to International Contact Dermatitis Research Group standards. The mostly female patient cohort included alopecia areata with under or over 50% scalp involvement, alopecia totalis and alopecia universalis. Libraries were pooled for sequencing, and per-sample TCR yields varied mainly because of small differences in library volumes within the pool. In alopecia patients, the study followed how the peripheral blood TCR repertoire changed in vivo over primary and secondary sensitization to diphenylcyclopropenone (DPC), a hapten. Blood samples were taken from patients before sensitization (week 0) and then at 2, 6 and about 24 weeks after DPC sensitization. Nearly 30 alopecia patients gave blood for TCR sequencing at one to four time points (pre-sensitization, 2, 6 and 24 weeks). The full study reports these points: No change with DPC sensitization was found in the number of TCRs above 1 in 1000 frequency, and no evidence of global repertoire structure alterations was found. Repeated subsampling changed both the strength of the expansion versus patch-test correlation and the threshold at which the correlation became significant. Significantly more large CDR3 similarity clusters were formed by expanded TCRs than by pre-sensitization or healthy control sets, consistent with antigen-driven responses. Because every patient had alopecia, a presumed autoimmune disease, the patients' immune response might differ from that of healthy individuals. A positive correlation was found between the number of PT1 expanded TCRs and patch test score, with significance reached at thresholds 8, 16 and 32 but not 4.

The sample's time point, from its label and the paper: patch test 2, 6 weeks after DPC sensitization. The sample's treatment or condition label, decoded: therapeutic diphenylcyclopropenone sensitization with weekly scalp DPC. At every patch-test visit, the blood draw took place before the patch test was put on. Eligible patients were aged 18 to 70, diagnosed with alopecia, deemed suitable for DPC therapy, and excluded if pregnant. Total RNA was isolated from unfractionated whole blood collected in Tempus Blood RNA tubes. Library prep was done by RACE. The sequencer listed for this sample is NextSeq 500. Library preparation attached unique molecular identifiers to individual cDNA molecules for quantitative, reproducible TCR counting. From each blood RNA sample, both TCR alpha and TCR beta chains were sequenced. Per the original workflow: A median of about 100,000 TCRs per sample was observed, with a range of roughly 20,000 to 700,000. The Decombinator software suite was used to annotate V, J and CDR3 in the TCR reads. Every sample was subsampled to the same number of TCRs (28,000) for the PS versus PT1 abundance plots. Expanded TCRs were defined as absent before sensitization and observed at least eight times at the 2-week time point. TCRdb handled the public reads itself, with Q25 trimming in fastp and clone calling in MiXCR, and kept productive beta chains. One record per CDR3 amino acid sequence lists the most common genes and DNA. The V and J calls and clone size come from TCRdb's table, not from the authors' own analysis. Counted in this sample were about 350,000 distinct CDR3 sequences; under 6.5% of them appeared once. The ten most abundant clones make up around 5.8% of the sample.

For this chain, trimming is 4 bases at the V end and 5 bases at the J end, and the number of junction bases without a gene match is 14. Including the terminal cysteine and phenylalanine, the CDR3 comprises 17 residues. Of all the DNA, just the CDR3 is kept, 51 bases in frame from base 1. For CDR1 and CDR2, the germline V gene lists WSHSY and SAAADI. Recombination joined TRBV10-2 with TRBJ2-3, with 8 bases aligning to TRBD2. The clonotype was recovered from a young woman with alopecia areata. Some clones in this sample may be carry-over from other donors' samples. The specimen was whole blood, collected in connection with sensitization to the hapten diphenylcyclopropenone (DPC). The sequenced DNA is TGCGCCAGCAGTGGTGTTCGGGGGGGGCATGATGAAGATACGCAGTATTTT. Translation gives CASSGVRGGHDEDTQYF.